This T cell receptor beta chain emerged from a study of glioma-infiltrating T cells after dendritic cell vaccination. V lost 6 bases, J lost 6 bases, and 20 bases lay in between. This CDR3 contains 15 residues. Germline V gives CDR1 MNHEY, CDR2 SVGAGI. Time point described: after dendritic cell vaccination, including at tumor progression/relapse. Measured with immunoSEQ multiplex PCR; TCRdb has only the in-frame clones, and not every one. This table holds around 60,000 clones, about 84% found once. The V call is TRBV6-5, the J call TRBJ1-2; possibly TRBD1 for D (6 bases). Material: blood, obtained after dendritic cell vaccination. The TCR was taken from a human donor with glioblastoma. This CDR3 is CASSDTQGRGNGYTF. The CDR3 nucleotides read TGTGCCAGCAGCGATACACAGGGTAGGGGGAATGGCTACACCTTC.